These 7 T cell receptor beta chains came from one sample sequenced in a study of cytomegalovirus exposure and HLA in healthy donors. Method: immunoSEQ multiplex PCR; TCRdb's copy keeps in-frame clones and lacks some. Of around 300,000 clones in the sample, approximately 86% were seen once. Sequencing input: PBMCs. The origin of the receptors is a woman aged 18-29 years in good health and CMV-seronegative.

The CDR3 sequence: CASSSTVYNEQFF. CDR3 in DNA: TGTGCCAGCAGCTCGACTGTCTACAATGAGCAGTTCTTC. This chain connects TRBV6-1 to TRBJ2-1, with no clear D. Germline CDR1 is MNHNS and CDR2 is SASEGT. There are 13 residues in the CDR3. Trimming removed 6 bases at V and 3 bases at J, with 9 bases between.

This rearrangement joins TRBV5-4 to TRBJ1-2; D gene unclear. Germline CDR1 and CDR2: SGHNT and YYREEE (reference sequence). The CDR3 length is 13 residues. The V end was cut by 4 bases, the J end by 2 bases, with 9 bases between. The CDR3: CASSMDGNYGYTF. Here the CDR3 DNA reads TGTGCCAGCAGCATGGACGGGAACTATGGCTACACCTTC.

The V call is TRBV5-6, the J call TRBJ2-7, with 14 bases that match TRBD2. Germline V CDR1 and CDR2: SGHDT, YYEEEE. The CDR3 consists of 14 residues. V dropped 4 bases and J dropped 6; count of bases not matched to a gene: 3. The DNA of the CDR3 is TGTGCCAGCAGCCTAGGGACTAGCGGGAGCGAGCAGTACTTC. Protein sequence: CASSLGTSGSEQYF.

This clone has just one count. The V and J genes are TRBV28 and TRBJ1-2, with a weak D call TRBD1 (6 bases). The CDR3 spans 14 residues. Germline CDR1 reads MDHEN; CDR2 reads SYDVKM. Trimming left V 7 bases short and J 0 bases short, with 12 bases between. The CDR3 here is CASKNRAANYGYTF. The CDR3 coding sequence is TGTGCCAGCAAAAACAGGGCAGCTAACTATGGCTACACCTTC.

V and J are TRBV27 and TRBJ2-3, with a possible D match to TRBD1 (6 bases). Trimming shortened V by 1 base and J by 1 base, and 9 bases separated the two germline ends. The CDR3 is 15 amino acids. Germline lookup yields CDR1 MNHEY and CDR2 SMNVEV (reference sequence). CDR3 DNA sequence: TGTGCCAGCAGTTTATTGGGGGCCGGCACAGATACGCAGTATTTT. As protein: CASSLLGAGTDTQYF.

The J gene is TRBJ2-7, the V gene TRBV10-1, with D maybe TRBD2 (5 bases). The ends were cut back, 2 bases at V and 5 bases at J, with 10 bases in the middle. The germline CDR1 and CDR2 sequences are WNHNN and SYGVQD (reference sequence). This CDR3 is built from 13 residues. CDR3 DNA: TGCGCCAGCAGTGAGATCGGGGTAGACGAGCAGTACTTC. Translation gives CASSEIGVDEQYF.

The chain is built from TRBV7-9 and TRBJ2-1; D remains ambiguous. The CDR3 runs to 12 residues. Deletions cut 5 bases from V and 7 bases from J, with 9 bases between. From germline, CDR1 is SEHNR and CDR2 FQNEAQ (reference sequence). The CDR3 region is CASSAARNEQFF. The CDR3 DNA sequence: TGTGCCAGCAGCGCCGCGAGGAATGAGCAGTTCTTC.